A selection of T cell receptor beta chains follows, all from one sample in a study of cytomegalovirus exposure and HLA in healthy donors. Libraries were prepared by immunoSEQ multiplex PCR; TCRdb keeps only in-frame clonotypes and omits some of them. The data contain 200,000 or so clones, 80% to 90% of them singletons. The sequencing sample was made of PBMCs. Every receptor here comes from a man aged 25 to 45 in good health and CMV-seronegative. The CDR3 runs from the conserved cysteine through the conserved F or W. The D gene is left open where the match is weak. Not all rows give a size; the values are once, few, many and, for expanded clones, a class.

v_gene	j_gene	d_gene	abundance	CDR3aa	CDR3nt
TRBV5-6	TRBJ2-1	TRBD2	-	CASSSGLAGNNEQFF	TGTGCCAGCAGCTCGGGACTAGCGGGGAACAATGAGCAGTTCTTC
TRBV11-2	TRBJ2-5	TRBD2	-	CASSSGLAGEETQYF	TGTGCCAGCAGCTCAGGGCTAGCGGGGGAGGAGACCCAGTACTTC
TRBV9	TRBJ2-1	TRBD2	few	CASQSGGFEQFF	TGTGCCAGCCAAAGCGGGGGCTTTGAGCAGTTCTTC
TRBV15	TRBJ1-3	-	-	CATSRGRGPGNTIYF	TGTGCCACCAGCAGGGGGCGAGGTCCAGGAAACACCATATATTTT
TRBV2	TRBJ1-2	TRBD1	-	CASSEVRTGGEGYTF	TGTGCCAGCAGTGAAGTGAGGACAGGGGGGGAGGGCTACACCTTC
TRBV10-3	TRBJ2-1	-	once	CAIKGTESPEQFF	TGTGCCATCAAAGGGACTGAGTCTCCTGAGCAGTTCTTC
TRBV6-6	TRBJ2-7	TRBD2	-	CASSLAGVYEQYF	TGTGCCAGCAGTTTAGCGGGGGTCTACGAGCAGTACTTC
TRBV6-5	TRBJ1-1	-	-	CASSSLRDNTEAFF	TGTGCCAGCAGTTCACTCAGGGATAACACTGAAGCTTTCTTT
TRBV11-2	TRBJ2-3	-	-	CASSLQGSTDTQYF	TGTGCCAGCAGCTTGCAGGGGAGCACAGATACGCAGTATTTT
TRBV19	TRBJ2-5	-	-	CASSIVSVGGETQYF	TGTGCCAGTAGTATCGTCTCGGTAGGGGGAGAGACCCAGTACTTC
TRBV28	TRBJ1-3	-	-	CASSDRSSSGNTIYF	TGTGCCAGCAGTGACAGGTCGAGCTCTGGAAACACCATATATTTT
TRBV6-6	TRBJ1-6	TRBD1	-	CASSVDRALYNSPLHF	TGTGCCAGCAGTGTGGACAGGGCCTTATATAATTCACCCCTCCACTTT
TRBV2	TRBJ1-5	-	few	CASSVQAYQPQHF	TGTGCCAGCAGTGTACAGGCTTATCAGCCCCAGCATTTT
TRBV19	TRBJ2-1	-	-	CASSISGHGYNEQFF	TGTGCCAGTAGTATCTCAGGACACGGCTACAATGAGCAGTTCTTC
TRBV7-3	TRBJ2-1	-	once	CASSDGVGGRQFF	TGTGCCAGCAGCGACGGAGTAGGGGGACGACAGTTCTTC
TRBV7-9	TRBJ1-6	-	many	CASSADSHNSPLHF	TGTGCCAGCAGCGCCGACAGTCATAATTCACCCCTCCACTTT
TRBV10-3	TRBJ1-2	TRBD1	-	CAISETGDRGYGYTF	TGTGCCATCAGTGAGACGGGGGACAGGGGCTATGGCTACACCTTC
TRBV19	TRBJ2-3	TRBD2	-	CASSSGGTDTQYF	TGTGCCAGTTCCTCGGGGGGAACAGATACGCAGTATTTT
TRBV7-2	TRBJ2-7	-	-	CASSAGRGEQYF	TGTGCCAGCAGCGCGGGGCGGGGCGAGCAGTACTTC
TRBV7-2	TRBJ2-7	-	-	CASSPHGGREQYF	TGTGCCAGCAGCCCGCATGGAGGGCGAGAGCAGTACTTC
TRBV7-2	TRBJ2-7	TRBD1	-	CASSLGETGPYEQYF	TGTGCCAGCAGCTTAGGGGAGACAGGGCCCTACGAGCAGTACTTC
TRBV5-4	TRBJ1-6	-	-	CASSSSPGYNSPLHF	TGTGCCAGCAGCTCCTCGCCGGGATATAATTCACCCCTCCACTTT
TRBV2	TRBJ1-6	TRBD1	-	CASRGDRGTIGSPLHF	TGTGCCAGCAGAGGAGACAGGGGAACTATTGGTTCACCCCTCCACTTT